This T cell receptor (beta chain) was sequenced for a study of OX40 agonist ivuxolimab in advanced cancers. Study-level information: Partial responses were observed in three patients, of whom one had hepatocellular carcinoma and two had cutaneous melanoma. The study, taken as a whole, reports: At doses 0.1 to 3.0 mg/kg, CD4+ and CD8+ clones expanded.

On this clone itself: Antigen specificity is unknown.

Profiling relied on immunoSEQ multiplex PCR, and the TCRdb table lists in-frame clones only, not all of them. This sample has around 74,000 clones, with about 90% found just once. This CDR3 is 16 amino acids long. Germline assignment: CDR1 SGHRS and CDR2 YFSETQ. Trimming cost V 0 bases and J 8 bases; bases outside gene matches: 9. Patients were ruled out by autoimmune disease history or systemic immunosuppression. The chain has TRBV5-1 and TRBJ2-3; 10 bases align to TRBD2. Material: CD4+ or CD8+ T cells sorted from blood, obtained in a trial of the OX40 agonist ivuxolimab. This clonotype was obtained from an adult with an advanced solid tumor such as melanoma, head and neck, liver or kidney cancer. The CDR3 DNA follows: TGCGCCAGCAGCTTGGTCCTAGCGGGAGACCATCGTACGCAGTATTTT. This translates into CASSLVLAGDHRTQYF.